What follows is one T cell receptor beta chain and its context. The antigen it binds to is not known. Base quality data are lacking; no much larger clone is found one base away. Using the deep immunoSEQ assay, TCR CDR3 regions were amplified from genomic DNA by multiplex PCR. Genomic DNA extracted from each cell subset was distributed evenly over all wells of several immunoSEQ 96-well plates, and each plate served as one replicate. For unsorted PBMC, roughly 0.3 ug genomic DNA, equal to tens of thousands of T cell genomes, was loaded into each replicate PCR. Genomic DNA from unsorted PBMC was sequenced over ten immunoSEQ deep assay plates. Purified libraries were measured with a Qubit 3.0 fluorometer, size-checked on a Bioanalyzer 2100, and measured again with the KAPA Library Quantification kit. Every immunoSEQ 96-well plate was sequenced on a separate single-read 150-cycle Illumina NextSeq 550 flow cell. The source study handled its data this way. Because only junctional sequences without quality scores were contained in the immunoSEQ output, filtering matching that applied to full-length reads could not be performed. Sequences were annotated with PyIR, a Python wrapper for IgBLAST v1.9, using IMGT germline references to assign V/J genes and CDR3. Reads were filtered out if the reads had weak V/J assignments (E-value above 1e-6), no CDR3, stop codons, out-of-frame junctions, or ambiguous translated residues. A V3J clonotype was defined by an identical inferred V gene, J gene, and CDR3 amino acid sequence. The percentage overlap between two repertoires was calculated by dividing the number of shared unique clonotypes by the size of the smaller repertoire. Richness of each repertoire was evaluated using RTK rarefaction, the Chao1 estimator, and Recon v2.1 estimates of unobserved clonotypes. In TCRdb, the immuneACCESS table is reduced to in-frame sequences with V and J assigned. These tables do not hold every clone; where another copy was compared, an unresolved V gene accounts for under half, and the others remain unexplained. That table furnishes V, J and clone size, whereas the DNA furnished D and trimming. The sample table contains some 490,000 clones; only one count was recorded for 70% to 85% of them. Around 12% of the sample is held by the ten biggest clonotypes.

The cysteine opens and the phenylalanine closes a CDR3 of 15 amino acids. Kept here is only the CDR3 DNA, which spans 45 bases and is read in frame from base 1. Deletion took 5 bases off V and 0 bases off J, with a span of 12 bases between the germline ends. CDR1 and CDR2 were assigned from the germline V gene (reference sequence) as MNHEY and SMNVEV. The donors were healthy, HIV-negative adults who had no recently reported acute infections or vaccinations. Only Caucasian adults living in Nashville, Tennessee, USA were represented among the donors. In the unsorted samples, around 81 million PBMCs were counted, and genomic DNA was extracted using the QIAamp DNA Blood Mini kit. Blood was collected by leukapheresis, and PBMCs were isolated by Ficoll-Histopaque density gradient centrifugation and then cryopreserved in liquid nitrogen vapor phase. These data come from a study of shared clonotypes between healthy human individuals (dated by TCRdb to 2019 to 2021). With regard to the full study: Two women and three men aged 18 to 49 years were included in the cohort. The study deeply sequenced blood TCR repertoires of five healthy adults to estimate repertoire size and the extent of clonotype sharing between individuals. Libraries were prepared and TCR repertoires were sequenced by different laboratories using diverse techniques, in order to increase sequencing depth and limit assay-specific biases. Between about 0.85 and 10 billion PBMCs per donor were obtained by leukapheresis.

The paper as a whole reports these results and caveats: Pairwise subsampling indicated that sequencing depth was expected to affect the degree of clonotype sharing among donors. The genetic and exposure-history diversity represented was limited by the small number of donors. Sampling was restricted to blood, and TCR repertoires in tissues likely differ from the TCR repertoires found in blood.

The chain is made from TRBV27 and TRBJ2-3; the D gene is perhaps TRBD2, on 6 matching bases. Sequencing was carried out using PBMCs. This TCR was sampled from a woman aged 40 to 50 in good health. Some clones in this sample may be carry-over from other donors' samples. At the DNA level, the sequence is TGTGCCAGCAGTGCGACTAGTTGGAGCACAGATACGCAGTATTTT. It codes for CASSATSWSTDTQYF.